This T cell receptor beta chain was sequenced during a study of T cell changes during pregnancy in multiple sclerosis. The data were produced by immunoSEQ multiplex PCR, yet TCRdb's version contains in-frame clones alone and is incomplete. Here the sample spans nearly 60,000 clones, less than 95% being singletons. The CDR3 has 14 residues. J was trimmed by 6 bases and V by 8 bases; bases with no gene match: 8. Germline assignment: CDR1 MNHNS and CDR2 SASEGT. The chain is built from TRBV6-1 and TRBJ1-5; 9 bases are a match to TRBD1. The TCR comes from a female donor in good health, enrolled as a control in a pregnancy study. Sequenced here: CD4+ T cells from peripheral blood mononuclear cells, sampled after pregnancy. The CDR3 loop is CASCKDRGGQPQHF. CDR3 coding DNA: TGTGCCAGCTGCAAGGACAGGGGCGGTCAGCCCCAGCATTTT.